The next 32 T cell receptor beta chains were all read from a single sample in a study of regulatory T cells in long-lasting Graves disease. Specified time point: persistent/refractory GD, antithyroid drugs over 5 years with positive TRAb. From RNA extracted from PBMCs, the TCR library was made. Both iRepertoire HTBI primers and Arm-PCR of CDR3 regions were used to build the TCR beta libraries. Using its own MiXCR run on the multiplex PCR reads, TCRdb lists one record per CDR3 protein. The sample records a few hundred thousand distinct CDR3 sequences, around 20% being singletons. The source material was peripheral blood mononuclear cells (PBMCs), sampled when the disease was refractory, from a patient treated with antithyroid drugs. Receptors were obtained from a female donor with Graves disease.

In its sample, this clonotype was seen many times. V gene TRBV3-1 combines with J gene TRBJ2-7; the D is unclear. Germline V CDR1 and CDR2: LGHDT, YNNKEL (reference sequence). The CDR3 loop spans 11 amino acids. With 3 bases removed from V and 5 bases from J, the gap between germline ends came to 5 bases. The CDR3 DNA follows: TGTGCCAGCAGCCACGGAGACGAGCAGTACTTC. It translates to CASSHGDEQYF.

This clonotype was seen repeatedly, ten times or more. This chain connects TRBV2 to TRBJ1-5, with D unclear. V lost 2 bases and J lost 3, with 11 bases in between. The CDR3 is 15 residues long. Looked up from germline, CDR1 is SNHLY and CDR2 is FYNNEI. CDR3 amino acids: CASSELKGLNQPQHF. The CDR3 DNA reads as TGTGCCAGCAGTGAATTAAAAGGTCTCAATCAGCCCCAGCATTTT.

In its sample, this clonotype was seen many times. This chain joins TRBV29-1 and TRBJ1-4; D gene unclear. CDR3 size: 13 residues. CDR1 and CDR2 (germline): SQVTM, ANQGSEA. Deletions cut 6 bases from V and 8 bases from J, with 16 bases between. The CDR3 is CSVSGLRGEKLFF. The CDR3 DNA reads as TGCAGCGTCTCGGGTCTACGAGGCGAAAAACTGTTTTTT.

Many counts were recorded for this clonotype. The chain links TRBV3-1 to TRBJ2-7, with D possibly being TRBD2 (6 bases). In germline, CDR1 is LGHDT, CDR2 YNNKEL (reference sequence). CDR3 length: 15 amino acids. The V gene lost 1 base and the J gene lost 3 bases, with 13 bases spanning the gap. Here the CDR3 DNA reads TGTGCCAGCAGCCAAGGACTAGTCCTGAACTACGAGCAGTACTTC. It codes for CASSQGLVLNYEQYF.

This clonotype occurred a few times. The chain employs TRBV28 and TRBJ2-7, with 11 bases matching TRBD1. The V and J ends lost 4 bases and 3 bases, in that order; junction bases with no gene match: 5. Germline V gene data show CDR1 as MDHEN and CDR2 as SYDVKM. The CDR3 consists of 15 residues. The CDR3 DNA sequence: TGTGCCAGCAGTTCAAGGACAGGGGGCCTCTACGAGCAGTACTTC. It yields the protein CASSSRTGGLYEQYF.

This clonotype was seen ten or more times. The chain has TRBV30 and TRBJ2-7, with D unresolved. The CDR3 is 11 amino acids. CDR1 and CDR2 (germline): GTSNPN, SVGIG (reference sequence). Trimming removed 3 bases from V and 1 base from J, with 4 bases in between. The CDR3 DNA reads TGTGCCTGGAGGCGATCCTACGAGCAGTACTTC. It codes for CAWRRSYEQYF.

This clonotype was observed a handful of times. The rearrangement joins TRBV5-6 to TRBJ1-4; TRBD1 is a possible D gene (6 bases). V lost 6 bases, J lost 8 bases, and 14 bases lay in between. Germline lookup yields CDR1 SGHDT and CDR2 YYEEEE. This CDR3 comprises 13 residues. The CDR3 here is CASNAGAREKLFF. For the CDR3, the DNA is TGTGCCAGCAACGCAGGGGCGAGGGAAAAACTGTTTTTT.

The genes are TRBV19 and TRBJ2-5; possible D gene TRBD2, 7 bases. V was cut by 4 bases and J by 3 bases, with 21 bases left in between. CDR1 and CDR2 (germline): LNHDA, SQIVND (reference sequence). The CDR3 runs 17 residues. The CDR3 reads CASSTSRGESGEETQYF. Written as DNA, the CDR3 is TGTGCCAGTAGTACAAGTAGGGGGGAGAGCGGGGAAGAGACCCAGTACTTC.

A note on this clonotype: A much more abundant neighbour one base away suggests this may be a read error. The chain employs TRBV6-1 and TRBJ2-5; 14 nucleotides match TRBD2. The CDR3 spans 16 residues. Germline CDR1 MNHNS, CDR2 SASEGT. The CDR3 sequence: CVSSEGLAGGSETQYF. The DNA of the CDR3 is TGTGTCAGCAGTGAAGGACTAGCGGGAGGCAGCGAGACCCAGTACTTC.

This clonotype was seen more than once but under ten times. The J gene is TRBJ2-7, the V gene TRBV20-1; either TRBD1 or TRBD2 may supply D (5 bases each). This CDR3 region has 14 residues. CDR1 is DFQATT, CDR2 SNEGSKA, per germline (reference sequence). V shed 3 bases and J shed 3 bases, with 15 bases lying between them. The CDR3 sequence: CSASRRQRIYEQYF. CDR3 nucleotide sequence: TGCAGTGCTAGTAGGAGACAGCGGATCTACGAGCAGTACTTC.

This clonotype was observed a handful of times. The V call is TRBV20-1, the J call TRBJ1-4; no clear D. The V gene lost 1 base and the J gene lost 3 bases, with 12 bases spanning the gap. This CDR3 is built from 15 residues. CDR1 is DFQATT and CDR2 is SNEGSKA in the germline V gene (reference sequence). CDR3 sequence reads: CSARAFELANEKLFF. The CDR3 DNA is TGCAGTGCTAGAGCTTTTGAGTTGGCTAATGAAAAACTGTTTTTT.

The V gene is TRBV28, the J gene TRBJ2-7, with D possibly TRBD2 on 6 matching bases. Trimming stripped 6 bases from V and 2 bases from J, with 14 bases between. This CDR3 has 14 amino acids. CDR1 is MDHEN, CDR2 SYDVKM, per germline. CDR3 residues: CASSRPSETYEQYF. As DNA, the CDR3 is TGTGCCAGCAGCCGTCCTAGCGAAACCTACGAGCAGTACTTC.

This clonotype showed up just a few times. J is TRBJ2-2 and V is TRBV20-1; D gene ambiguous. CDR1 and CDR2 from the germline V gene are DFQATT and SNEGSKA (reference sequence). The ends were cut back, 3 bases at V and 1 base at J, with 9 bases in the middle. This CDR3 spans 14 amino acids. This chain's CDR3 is CSASPDGNTGELFF. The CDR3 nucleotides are TGCAGTGCTAGTCCTGATGGGAACACCGGGGAGCTGTTTTTT.

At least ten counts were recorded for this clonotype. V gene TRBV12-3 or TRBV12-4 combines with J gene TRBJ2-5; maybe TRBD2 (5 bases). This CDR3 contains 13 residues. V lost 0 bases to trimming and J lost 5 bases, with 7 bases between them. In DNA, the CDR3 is TGTGCCAGCAGTTTAGCGGGAGCCGAGACCCAGTACTTC. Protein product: CASSLAGAETQYF.

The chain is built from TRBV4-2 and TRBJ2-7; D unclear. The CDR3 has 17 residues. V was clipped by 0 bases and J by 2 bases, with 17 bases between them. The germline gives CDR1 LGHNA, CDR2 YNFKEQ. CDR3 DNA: TGTGCCAGCAGCCAAGATAGTCGCGACAACCGTGCCTACGAGCAGTACTTC. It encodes CASSQDSRDNRAYEQYF.

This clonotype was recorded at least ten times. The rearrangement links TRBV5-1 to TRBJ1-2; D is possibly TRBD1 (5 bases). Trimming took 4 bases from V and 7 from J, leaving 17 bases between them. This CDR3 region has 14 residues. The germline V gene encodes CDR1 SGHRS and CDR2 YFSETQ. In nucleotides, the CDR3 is TGCGCCAGCAGCCCCCTGGGACGGAGCACTGGCTACACCTTC. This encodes CASSPLGRSTGYTF.

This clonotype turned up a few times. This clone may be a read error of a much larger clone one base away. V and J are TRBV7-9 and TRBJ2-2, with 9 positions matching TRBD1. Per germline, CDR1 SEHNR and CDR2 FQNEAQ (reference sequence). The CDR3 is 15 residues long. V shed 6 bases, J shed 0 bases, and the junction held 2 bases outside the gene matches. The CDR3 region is CASRGQGANTGELFF. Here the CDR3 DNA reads TGTGCCAGCAGGGGACAGGGCGCGAACACCGGGGAGCTGTTTTTT.

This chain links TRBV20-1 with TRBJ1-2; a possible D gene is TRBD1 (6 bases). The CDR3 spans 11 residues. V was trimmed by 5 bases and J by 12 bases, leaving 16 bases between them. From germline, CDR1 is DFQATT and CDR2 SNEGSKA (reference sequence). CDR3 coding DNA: TGCAGTGCTGGGGGGGGCGGGGCTAACACCTTC. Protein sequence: CSAGGGGANTF.

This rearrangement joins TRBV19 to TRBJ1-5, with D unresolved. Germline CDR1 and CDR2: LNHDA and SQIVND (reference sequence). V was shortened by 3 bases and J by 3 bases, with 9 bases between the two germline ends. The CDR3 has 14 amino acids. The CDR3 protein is CASSIGEYNQPQHF. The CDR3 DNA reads TGTGCCAGTAGTATCGGGGAGTACAATCAGCCCCAGCATTTT. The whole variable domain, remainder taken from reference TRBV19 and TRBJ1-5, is DGGITQSPKYLFRKEGQNVTLSCEQNLNHDAMYWYRQDPGQGLRLIYYSQIVNDFQKGDIAEGYSVSREKKESFPLTVTSAQKNPTAFYLCASSIGEYNQPQHFGDGTRLSIL.

In DNA form, the CDR3 reads TGTGCCAGCTCACCGTTCGGACAGGAGAACACCGGGGAGCTGTTTTTT. Translating it yields CASSPFGQENTGELFF. The chain uses TRBV18 and TRBJ2-2; 7 bases are a match to TRBD1. The length of the CDR3 is 16 residues. Germline V lookup: CDR1 KGHSH, CDR2 LQKENI. The ends lost 3 bases at V and 1 base at J; junction bases unmatched: 5.

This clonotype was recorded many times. The CDR3 DNA reads TGTGCCAGCAGCCAAGAGACCGTAAGCGGGAGAGCCCGAGAGACCCAGTACTTC. Translating gives CASSQETVSGRARETQYF. The chain uses TRBV3-1 and TRBJ2-5, with 8 nucleotides matching TRBD2. J gave up 4 bases and V 0 bases, and 13 bases lay outside the gene matches. The germline V gene encodes CDR1 LGHDT and CDR2 YNNKEL (reference sequence). The CDR3 is made up of 18 amino acids.

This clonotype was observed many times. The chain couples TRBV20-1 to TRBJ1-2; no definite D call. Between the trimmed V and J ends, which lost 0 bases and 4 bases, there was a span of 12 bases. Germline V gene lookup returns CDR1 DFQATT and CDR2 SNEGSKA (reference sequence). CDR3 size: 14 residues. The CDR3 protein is CSAREGISGYGYTF. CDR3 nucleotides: TGCAGTGCTAGAGAAGGGATATCTGGCTATGGCTACACCTTC.

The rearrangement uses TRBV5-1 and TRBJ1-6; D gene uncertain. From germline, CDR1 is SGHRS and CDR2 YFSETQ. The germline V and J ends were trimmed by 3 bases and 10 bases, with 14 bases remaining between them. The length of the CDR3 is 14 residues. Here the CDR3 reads CASSWESGLSPLHF. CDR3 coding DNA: TGCGCCAGCAGCTGGGAATCTGGGCTATCACCCCTCCACTTT.

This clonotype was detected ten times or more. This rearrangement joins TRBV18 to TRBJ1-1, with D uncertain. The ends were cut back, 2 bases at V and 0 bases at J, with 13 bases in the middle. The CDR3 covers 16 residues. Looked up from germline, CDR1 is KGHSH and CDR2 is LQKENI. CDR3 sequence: CASSPTIGPMNTEAFF. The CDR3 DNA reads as TGTGCCAGCTCACCAACTATAGGACCCATGAACACTGAAGCTTTCTTT.

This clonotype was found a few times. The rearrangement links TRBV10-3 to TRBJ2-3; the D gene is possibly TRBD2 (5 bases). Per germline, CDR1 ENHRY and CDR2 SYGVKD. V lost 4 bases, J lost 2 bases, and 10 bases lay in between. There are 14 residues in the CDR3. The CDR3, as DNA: TGTGCCATCAGTGGGGGAGCTTACACAGATACGCAGTATTTT. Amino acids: CAISGGAYTDTQYF.

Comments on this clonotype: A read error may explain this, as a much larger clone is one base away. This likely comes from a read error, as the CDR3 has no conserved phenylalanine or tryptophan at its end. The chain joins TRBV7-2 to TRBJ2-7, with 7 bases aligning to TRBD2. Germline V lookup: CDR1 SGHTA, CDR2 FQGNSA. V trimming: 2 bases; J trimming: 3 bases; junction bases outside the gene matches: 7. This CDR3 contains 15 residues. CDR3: CASSLYWGRDYEQYY. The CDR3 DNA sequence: TGTGCCAGCAGCTTATATTGGGGGAGGGACTACGAGCAGTACTAC.

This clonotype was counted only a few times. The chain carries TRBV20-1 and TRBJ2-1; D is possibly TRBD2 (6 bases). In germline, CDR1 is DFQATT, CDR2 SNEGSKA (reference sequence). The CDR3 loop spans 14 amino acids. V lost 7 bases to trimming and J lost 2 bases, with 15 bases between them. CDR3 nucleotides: TGCAGTGGGCAGGCGGGATCGGCCTACAATGAGCAGTTCTTC. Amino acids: CSGQAGSAYNEQFF.

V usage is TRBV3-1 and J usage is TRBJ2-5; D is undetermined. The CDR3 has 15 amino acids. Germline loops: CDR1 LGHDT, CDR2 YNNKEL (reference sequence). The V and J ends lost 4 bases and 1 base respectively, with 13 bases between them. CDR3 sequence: CASSPDLSPQETQYF. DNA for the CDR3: TGTGCCAGCAGCCCCGACTTAAGCCCCCAAGAGACCCAGTACTTC.

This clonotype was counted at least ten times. The CDR3 is CASSFKGDQPQHF. The CDR3 nucleotides read TGTGCCAGCAGTTTTAAGGGCGATCAGCCCCAGCATTTT. The chain links TRBV28 to TRBJ1-5; D is uncertain. Germline V gives CDR1 MDHEN, CDR2 SYDVKM. The CDR3 covers 13 residues. Trimming took off 3 bases at V and 5 bases at J, with 8 bases between the two ends.

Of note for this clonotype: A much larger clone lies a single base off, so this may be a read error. The CDR3 DNA sequence: TGTGCCAGCAGTTTTTACGGTCCCGGGGGCGAAAAACTGTTTTTT. This translates into CASSFYGPGGEKLFF. The chain has TRBV6-5 and TRBJ1-4, with TRBD1 as a possible D gene (6 bases). The CDR3 is 15 amino acids. Trimming cost V 4 bases and J 8 bases, with 17 bases left between them. Germline values: CDR1 MNHEY, CDR2 SVGAGI.

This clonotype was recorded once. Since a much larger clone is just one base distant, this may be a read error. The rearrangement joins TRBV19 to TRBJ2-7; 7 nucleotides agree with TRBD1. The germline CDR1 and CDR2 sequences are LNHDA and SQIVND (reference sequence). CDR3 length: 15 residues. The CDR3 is CASSPDRDRAYEQCF. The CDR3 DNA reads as TGTGCCAGCAGTCCCGACCGGGACAGAGCCTACGAGCAGTGCTTC. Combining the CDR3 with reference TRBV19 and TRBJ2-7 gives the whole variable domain DGGITQSPKYLFRKEGQNVTLSCEQNLNHDAMYWYRQDPGQGLRLIYYSQIVNDFQKGDIAEGYSVSREKKESFPLTVTSAQKNPTAFYLCASSPDRDRAYEQCFGPGTRLTVT.

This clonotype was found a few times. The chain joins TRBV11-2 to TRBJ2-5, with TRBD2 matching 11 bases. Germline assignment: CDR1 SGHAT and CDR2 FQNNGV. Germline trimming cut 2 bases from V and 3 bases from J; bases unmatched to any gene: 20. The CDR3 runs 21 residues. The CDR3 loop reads CASSLWDVGTSGRGREETQYF. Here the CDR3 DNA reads TGTGCCAGCAGCTTATGGGATGTCGGAACTAGCGGGAGAGGGAGGGAAGAGACCCAGTACTTC.